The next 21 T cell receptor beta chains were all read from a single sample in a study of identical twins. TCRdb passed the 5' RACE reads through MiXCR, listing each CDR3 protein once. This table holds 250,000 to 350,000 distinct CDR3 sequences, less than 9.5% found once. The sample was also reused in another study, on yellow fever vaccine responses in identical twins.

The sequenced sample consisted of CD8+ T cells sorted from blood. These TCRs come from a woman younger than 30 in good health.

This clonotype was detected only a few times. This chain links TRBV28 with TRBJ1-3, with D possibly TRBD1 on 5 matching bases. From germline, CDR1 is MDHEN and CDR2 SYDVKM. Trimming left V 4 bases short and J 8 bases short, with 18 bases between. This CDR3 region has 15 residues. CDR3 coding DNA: TGTGCCAGCAGTTCCCTCAGGGAGACGGCGGACACCATATATTTT. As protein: CASSSLRETADTIYF.

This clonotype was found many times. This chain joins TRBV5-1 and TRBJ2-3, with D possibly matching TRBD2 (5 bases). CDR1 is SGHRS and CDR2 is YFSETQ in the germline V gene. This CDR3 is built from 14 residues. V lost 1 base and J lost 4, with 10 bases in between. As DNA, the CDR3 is TGCGCCAGCAGCTTGAGGAGGCCCGCAGATACGCAGTATTTT. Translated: CASSLRRPADTQYF.

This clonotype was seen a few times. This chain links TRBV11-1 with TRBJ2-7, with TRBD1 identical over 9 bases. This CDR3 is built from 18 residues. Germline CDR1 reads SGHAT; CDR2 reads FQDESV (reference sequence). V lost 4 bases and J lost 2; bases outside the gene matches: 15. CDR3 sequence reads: CASSSDRGLALITYEQYF. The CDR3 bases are TGTGCCAGCAGCTCGGACAGGGGTCTAGCGCTAATAACCTACGAGCAGTACTTC.

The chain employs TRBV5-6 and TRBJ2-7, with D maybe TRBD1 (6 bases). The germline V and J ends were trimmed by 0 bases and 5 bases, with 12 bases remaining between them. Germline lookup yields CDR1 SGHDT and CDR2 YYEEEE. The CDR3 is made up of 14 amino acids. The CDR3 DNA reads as TGTGCCAGCAGCTTGGGACCACAGGGCCACGAGCAGTACTTC. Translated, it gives CASSLGPQGHEQYF.

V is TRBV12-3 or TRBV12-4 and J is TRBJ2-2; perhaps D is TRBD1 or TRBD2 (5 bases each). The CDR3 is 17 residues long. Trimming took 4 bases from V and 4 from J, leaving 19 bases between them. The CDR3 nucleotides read TGTGCCAGCAGTTCGAGTTCGGGGAGTGGGACCACCGGGGAGCTGTTTTTT. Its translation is CASSSSSGSGTTGELFF.

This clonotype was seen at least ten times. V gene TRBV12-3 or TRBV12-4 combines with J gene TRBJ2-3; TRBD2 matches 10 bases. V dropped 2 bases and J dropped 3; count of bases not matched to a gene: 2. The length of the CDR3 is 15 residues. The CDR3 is CASSLRTSGTDTQYF. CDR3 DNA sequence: TGTGCCAGCAGTTTAAGGACTAGCGGAACAGATACGCAGTATTTT.

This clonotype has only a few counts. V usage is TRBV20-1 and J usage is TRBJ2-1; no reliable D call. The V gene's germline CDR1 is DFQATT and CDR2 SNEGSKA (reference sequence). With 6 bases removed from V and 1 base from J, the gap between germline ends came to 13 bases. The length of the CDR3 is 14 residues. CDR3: CSARLTSSYNEQFF. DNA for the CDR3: TGCAGTGCCCGACTGACTTCATCCTACAATGAGCAGTTCTTC.

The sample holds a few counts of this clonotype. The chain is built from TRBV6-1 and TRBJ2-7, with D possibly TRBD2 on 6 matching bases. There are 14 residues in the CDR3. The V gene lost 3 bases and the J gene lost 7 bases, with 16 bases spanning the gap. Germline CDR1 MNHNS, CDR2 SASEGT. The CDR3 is CASSEGEAPGEQYF. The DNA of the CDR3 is TGTGCCAGCAGTGAGGGGGAGGCCCCCGGTGAGCAGTACTTC.

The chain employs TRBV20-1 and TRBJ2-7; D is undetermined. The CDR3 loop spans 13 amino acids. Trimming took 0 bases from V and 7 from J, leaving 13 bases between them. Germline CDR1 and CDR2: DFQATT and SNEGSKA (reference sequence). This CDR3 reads CSAREDRPFEQYF. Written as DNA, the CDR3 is TGCAGTGCTAGAGAAGATCGGCCTTTTGAGCAGTACTTC.

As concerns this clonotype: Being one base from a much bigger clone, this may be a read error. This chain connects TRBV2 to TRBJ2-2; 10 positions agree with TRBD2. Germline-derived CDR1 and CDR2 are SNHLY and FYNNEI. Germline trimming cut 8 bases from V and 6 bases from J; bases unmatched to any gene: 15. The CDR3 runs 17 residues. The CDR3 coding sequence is TGTGCCAGCCTGAGGTCCCCTAGCGGGAGTAGCGCCGGGGAGCTGTTTTTT. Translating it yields CASLRSPSGSSAGELFF.

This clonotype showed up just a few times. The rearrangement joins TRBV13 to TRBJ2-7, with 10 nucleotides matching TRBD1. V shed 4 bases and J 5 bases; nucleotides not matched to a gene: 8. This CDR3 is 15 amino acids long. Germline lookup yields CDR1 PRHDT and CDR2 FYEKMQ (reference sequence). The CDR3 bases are TGTGCCAGCAGCTCGGACGGGACAGGGGTCAACGAGCAGTACTTC. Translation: CASSSDGTGVNEQYF. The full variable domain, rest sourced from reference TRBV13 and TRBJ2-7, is AAGVIQSPRHLIKEKRETATLKCYPIPRHDTVYWYQQGPGQDPQFLISFYEKMQSDKGSIPDRFSAQQFSDYHSELNMSSLELGDSALYFCASSSDGTGVNEQYFGPGTRLTVT.

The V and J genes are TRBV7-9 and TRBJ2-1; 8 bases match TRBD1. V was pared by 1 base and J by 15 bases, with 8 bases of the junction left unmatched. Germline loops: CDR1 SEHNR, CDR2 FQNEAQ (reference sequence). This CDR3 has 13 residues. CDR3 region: CASSLEAGGARFF. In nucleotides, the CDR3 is TGTGCCAGCAGCTTAGAGGCAGGGGGCGCAAGGTTCTTC.

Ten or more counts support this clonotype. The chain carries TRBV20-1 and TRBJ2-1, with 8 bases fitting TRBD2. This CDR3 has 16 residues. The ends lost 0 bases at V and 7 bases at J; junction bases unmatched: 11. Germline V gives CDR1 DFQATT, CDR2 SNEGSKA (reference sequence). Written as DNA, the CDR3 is TGCAGTGCTAGAGATGGTCTCAGACTAGCGAAGAATGAGCAGTTCTTC. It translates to CSARDGLRLAKNEQFF.

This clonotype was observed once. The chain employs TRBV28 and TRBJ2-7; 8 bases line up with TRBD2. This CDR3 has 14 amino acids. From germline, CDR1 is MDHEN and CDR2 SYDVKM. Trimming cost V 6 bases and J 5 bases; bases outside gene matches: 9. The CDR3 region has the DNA TGTGCCAGCAGGCCTAGCGGGTTCAACCACGAGCAGTACTTC. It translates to CASRPSGFNHEQYF.

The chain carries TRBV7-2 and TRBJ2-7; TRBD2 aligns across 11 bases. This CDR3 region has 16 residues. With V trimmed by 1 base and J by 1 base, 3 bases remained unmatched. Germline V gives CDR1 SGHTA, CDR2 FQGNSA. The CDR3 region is CASSLELAGASYEQYF. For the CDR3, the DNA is TGTGCCAGCAGCTTAGAACTAGCGGGAGCTTCCTACGAGCAGTACTTC.

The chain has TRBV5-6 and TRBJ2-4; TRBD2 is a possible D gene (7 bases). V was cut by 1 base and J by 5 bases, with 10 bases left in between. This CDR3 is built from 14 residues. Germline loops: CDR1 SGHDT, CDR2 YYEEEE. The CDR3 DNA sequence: TGTGCCAGCAGCTTGCGGGGGGCCGAAAACATTCAGTACTTC. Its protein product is CASSLRGAENIQYF.

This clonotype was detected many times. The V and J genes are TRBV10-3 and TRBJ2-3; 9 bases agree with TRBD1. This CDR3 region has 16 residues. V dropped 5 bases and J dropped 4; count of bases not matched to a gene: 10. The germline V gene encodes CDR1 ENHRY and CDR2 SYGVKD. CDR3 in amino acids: CAISTTGTGKPDTQYF. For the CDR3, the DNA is TGTGCCATCAGTACGACCGGGACAGGGAAACCAGATACGCAGTATTTT.

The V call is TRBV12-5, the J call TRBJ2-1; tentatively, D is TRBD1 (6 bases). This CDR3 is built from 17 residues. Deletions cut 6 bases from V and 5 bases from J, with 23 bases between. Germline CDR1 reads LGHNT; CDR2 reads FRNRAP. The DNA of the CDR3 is TGTGCTAGTGGATCTGGAAGGGGGTTCGACCCTGACAATGAGCAGTTCTTC. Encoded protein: CASGSGRGFDPDNEQFF.

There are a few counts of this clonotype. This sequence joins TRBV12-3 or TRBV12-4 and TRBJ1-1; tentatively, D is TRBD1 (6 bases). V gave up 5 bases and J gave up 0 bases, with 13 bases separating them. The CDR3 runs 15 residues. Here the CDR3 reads CASSPETGLNTEAFF. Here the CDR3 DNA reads TGTGCCAGCAGTCCGGAAACAGGGCTGAACACTGAAGCTTTCTTT.

CDR3 nucleotides: TGTGCCAGCACCACGGACAGGGGGAGGGATACGCAGTATTTT. It encodes CASTTDRGRDTQYF. This rearrangement joins TRBV6-2 or TRBV6-3 to TRBJ2-3; 10 bases are a match to TRBD1. Germline lookup yields CDR1 MNHEY and CDR2 SVGEGT. The CDR3 length is 14 residues. Unmatched junction bases numbered 7, after V lost 7 bases and J lost 6 bases.

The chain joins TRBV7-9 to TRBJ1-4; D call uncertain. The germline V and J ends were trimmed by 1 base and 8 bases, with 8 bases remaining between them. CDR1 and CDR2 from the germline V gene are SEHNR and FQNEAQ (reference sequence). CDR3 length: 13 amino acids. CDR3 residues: CASSLDSLEKLFF. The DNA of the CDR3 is TGTGCCAGCAGCTTAGACAGTTTGGAAAAACTGTTTTTT.